This entry features one T cell receptor beta chain sequence. Antigen specificity is unknown. Profiled with immunoSEQ multiplex PCR; TCRdb holds only in-frame clones, not every one. The data contain some 35,000 clones, about 95% of them singletons. This specimen belongs to a study of T cell clonotyping in hematopoietic cell transplantation. This CDR3 has 15 amino acids. Germline V gives CDR1 SGHTA, CDR2 FQGNSA. V shed 1 base and J shed 1 base, with 9 bases lying between them. Time point defined: recipient sample about 28 days before transplant, after cytoreduction. Study-wide points: Few recipient clonotypes overlapped donors; over 95% were de novo at given depth.

This chain links TRBV7-2 with TRBJ2-3, with D uncertain. The sequence came from a man aged 40-50 years with chronic myeloid leukemia. Some clones in this sample may be carry-over from other donors' samples. This sample comprised peripheral blood mononuclear cells, obtained before stem cell transplant. The CDR3 DNA sequence: TGTGCCAGCAGCTTAGGGGTAGGAGGCACAGATACGCAGTATTTT. The encoded protein is CASSLGVGGTDTQYF. The variable domain in full, completed from reference TRBV7-2 and TRBJ2-3, reads GAGVSQSPSNKVTEKGKDVELRCDPISGHTALYWYRQSLGQGLEFLIYFQGNSAPDKSGLPSDRFSAERTGGSVSTLTIQRTQQEDSAVYLCASSLGVGGTDTQYFGPGTRLTVL.